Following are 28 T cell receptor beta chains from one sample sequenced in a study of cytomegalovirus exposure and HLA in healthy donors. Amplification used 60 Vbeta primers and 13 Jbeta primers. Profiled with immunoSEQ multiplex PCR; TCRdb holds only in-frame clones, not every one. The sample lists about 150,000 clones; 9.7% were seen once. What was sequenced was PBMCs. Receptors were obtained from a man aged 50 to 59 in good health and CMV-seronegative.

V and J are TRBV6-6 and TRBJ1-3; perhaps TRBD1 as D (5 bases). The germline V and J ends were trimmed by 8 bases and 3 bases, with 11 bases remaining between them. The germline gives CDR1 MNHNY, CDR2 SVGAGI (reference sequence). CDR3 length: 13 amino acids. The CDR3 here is CASGGDRGNTIYF. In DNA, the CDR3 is TGTGCCAGCGGGGGGGATCGTGGAAACACCATATATTTT.

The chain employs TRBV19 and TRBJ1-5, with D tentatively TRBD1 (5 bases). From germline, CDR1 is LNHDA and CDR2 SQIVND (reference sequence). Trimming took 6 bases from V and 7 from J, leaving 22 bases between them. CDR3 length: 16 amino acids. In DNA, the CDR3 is TGTGCCAGTAGCTCAGAAGACAGCCTGGTCGAGCAGCCCCAGCATTTT. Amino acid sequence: CASSSEDSLVEQPQHF.

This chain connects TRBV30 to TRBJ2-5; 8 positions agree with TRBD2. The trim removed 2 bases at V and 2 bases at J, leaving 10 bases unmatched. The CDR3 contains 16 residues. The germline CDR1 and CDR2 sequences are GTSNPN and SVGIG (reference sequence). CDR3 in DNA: TGTGCCTGGAGTTCTGATATTAGCGGGGAGCAAGAGACCCAGTACTTC. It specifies CAWSSDISGEQETQYF.

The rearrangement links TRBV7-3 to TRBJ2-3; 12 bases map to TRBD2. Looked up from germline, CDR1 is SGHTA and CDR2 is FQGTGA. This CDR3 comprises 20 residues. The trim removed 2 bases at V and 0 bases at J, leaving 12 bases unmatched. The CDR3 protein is CASSLWVRLAGGKSTDTQYF. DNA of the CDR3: TGTGCCAGCAGCTTATGGGTCCGGCTAGCGGGGGGGAAAAGCACAGATACGCAGTATTTT.

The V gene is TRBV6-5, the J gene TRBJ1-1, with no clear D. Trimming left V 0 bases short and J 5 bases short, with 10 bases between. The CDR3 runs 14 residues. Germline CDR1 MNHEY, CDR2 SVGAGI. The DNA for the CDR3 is TGTGCCAGCAGTTACTCGCAGTCGTGGACTGAAGCTTTCTTT. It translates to CASSYSQSWTEAFF.

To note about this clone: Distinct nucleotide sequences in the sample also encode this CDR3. CDR3 coding DNA: TGCGCCAGCAGCCGCGGAGACACTGAAGCTTTCTTT. It encodes CASSRGDTEAFF. The rearrangement joins TRBV5-1 to TRBJ1-1; D is unclear. The CDR3 spans 12 residues. The germline V gene encodes CDR1 SGHRS and CDR2 YFSETQ. The V and J ends lost 4 bases and 3 bases respectively, with 7 bases between them.

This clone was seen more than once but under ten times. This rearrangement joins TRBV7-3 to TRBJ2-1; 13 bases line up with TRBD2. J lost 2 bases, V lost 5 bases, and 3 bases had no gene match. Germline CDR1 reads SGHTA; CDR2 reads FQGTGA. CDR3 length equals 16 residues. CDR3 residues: CASSTTSGGPYNEQFF. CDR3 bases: TGTGCCAGCAGCACGACTAGCGGGGGGCCCTACAATGAGCAGTTCTTC.

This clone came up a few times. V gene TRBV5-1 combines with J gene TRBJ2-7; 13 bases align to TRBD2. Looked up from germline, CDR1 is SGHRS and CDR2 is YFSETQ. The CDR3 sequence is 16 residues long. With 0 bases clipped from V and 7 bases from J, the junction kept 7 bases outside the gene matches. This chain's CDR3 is CASSLGRTSGSSEQYF. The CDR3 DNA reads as TGCGCCAGCAGCTTGGGGAGGACTAGCGGGAGTAGTGAGCAGTACTTC.

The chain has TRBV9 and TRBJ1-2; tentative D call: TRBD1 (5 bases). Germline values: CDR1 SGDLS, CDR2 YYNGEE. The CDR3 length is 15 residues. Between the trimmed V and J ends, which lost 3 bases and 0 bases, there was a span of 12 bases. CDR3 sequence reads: CASSAQDLTNYGYTF. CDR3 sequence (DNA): TGTGCCAGCAGCGCACAGGACCTTACTAACTATGGCTACACCTTC.

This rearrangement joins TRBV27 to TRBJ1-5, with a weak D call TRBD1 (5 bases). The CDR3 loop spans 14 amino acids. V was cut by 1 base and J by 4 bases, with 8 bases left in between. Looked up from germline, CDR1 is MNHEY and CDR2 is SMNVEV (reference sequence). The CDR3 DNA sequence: TGTGCCAGCAGTTTATGGGGGGATAATCAGCCCCAGCATTTT. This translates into CASSLWGDNQPQHF.

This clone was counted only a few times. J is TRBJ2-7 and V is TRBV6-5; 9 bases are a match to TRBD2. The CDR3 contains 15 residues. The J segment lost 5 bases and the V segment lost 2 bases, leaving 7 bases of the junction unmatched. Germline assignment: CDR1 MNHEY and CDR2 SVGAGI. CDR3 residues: CASSYSGGRQDEQYF. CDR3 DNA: TGTGCCAGCAGTTACAGCGGGGGGCGGCAGGACGAGCAGTACTTC.

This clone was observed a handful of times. CDR3: CASSLGEADTQYF. CDR3 sequence (DNA): TGCGCCAGCAGCTTGGGGGAGGCAGATACGCAGTATTTT. The rearrangement links TRBV5-1 to TRBJ2-3; D may be TRBD2 (6 bases). Trimming took off 0 bases at V and 4 bases at J, with 6 bases between the two ends. The CDR3 length is 13 residues. The germline CDR1 and CDR2 sequences are SGHRS and YFSETQ.

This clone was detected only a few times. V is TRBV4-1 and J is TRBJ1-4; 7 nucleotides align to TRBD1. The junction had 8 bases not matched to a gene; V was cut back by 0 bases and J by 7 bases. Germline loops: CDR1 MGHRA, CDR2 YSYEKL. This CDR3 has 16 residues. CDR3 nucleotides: TGCGCCAGCAGCCAAGACGGGAACAGGGGTATTGAAAAACTGTTTTTT. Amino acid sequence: CASSQDGNRGIEKLFF.

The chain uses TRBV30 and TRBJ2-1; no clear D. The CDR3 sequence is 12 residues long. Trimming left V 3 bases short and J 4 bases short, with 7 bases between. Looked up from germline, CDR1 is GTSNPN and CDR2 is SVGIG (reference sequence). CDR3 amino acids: CAWSLRYNEQFF. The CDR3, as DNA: TGTGCCTGGAGCCTACGGTACAATGAGCAGTTCTTC.

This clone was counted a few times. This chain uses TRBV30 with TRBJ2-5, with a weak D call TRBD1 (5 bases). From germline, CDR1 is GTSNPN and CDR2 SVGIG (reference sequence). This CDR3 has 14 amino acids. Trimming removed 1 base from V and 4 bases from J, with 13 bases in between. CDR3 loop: CAWSDTDRGETQYF. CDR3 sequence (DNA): TGTGCCTGGAGTGATACAGACAGAGGAGAGACCCAGTACTTC.

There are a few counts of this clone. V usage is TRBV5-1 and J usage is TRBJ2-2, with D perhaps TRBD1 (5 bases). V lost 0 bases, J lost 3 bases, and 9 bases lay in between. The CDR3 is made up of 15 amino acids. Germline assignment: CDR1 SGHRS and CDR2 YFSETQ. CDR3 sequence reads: CASSLAQGHTGELFF. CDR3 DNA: TGCGCCAGCAGCTTGGCCCAGGGCCACACCGGGGAGCTGTTTTTT.

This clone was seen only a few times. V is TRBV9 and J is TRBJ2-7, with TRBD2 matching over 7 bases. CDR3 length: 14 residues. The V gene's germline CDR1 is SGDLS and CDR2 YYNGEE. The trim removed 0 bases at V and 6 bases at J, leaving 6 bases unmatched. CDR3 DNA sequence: TGTGCCAGCAGCGTAGGTTCAGGGAGGGGCGAGCAGTACTTC. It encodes CASSVGSGRGEQYF.

CDR3 residues: CASSSPPGSQYF. The CDR3 nucleotides are TGTGCCAGCAGTTCCCCGCCGGGGTCGCAGTATTTT. V is TRBV27 and J is TRBJ2-3, with a tentative D call TRBD2 (5 bases). The CDR3 length is 12 residues. Germline V gene lookup returns CDR1 MNHEY and CDR2 SMNVEV (reference sequence). V gave up 4 bases and J gave up 10 bases, with 12 bases separating them.

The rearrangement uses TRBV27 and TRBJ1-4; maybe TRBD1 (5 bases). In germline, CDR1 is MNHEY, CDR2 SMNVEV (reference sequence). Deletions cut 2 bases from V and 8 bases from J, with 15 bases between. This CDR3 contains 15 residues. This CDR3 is CASSLKVGGREKLFF. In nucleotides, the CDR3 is TGTGCCAGCAGTTTAAAGGTGGGGGGTAGGGAAAAACTGTTTTTT.

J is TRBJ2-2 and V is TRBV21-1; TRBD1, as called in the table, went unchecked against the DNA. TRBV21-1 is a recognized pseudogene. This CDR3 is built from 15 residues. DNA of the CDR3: TGTGCCAGCAGCAAAGCGAGGGACAGGACCGGGGAGCTGTTTTTT. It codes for CASSKARDRTGELFF.

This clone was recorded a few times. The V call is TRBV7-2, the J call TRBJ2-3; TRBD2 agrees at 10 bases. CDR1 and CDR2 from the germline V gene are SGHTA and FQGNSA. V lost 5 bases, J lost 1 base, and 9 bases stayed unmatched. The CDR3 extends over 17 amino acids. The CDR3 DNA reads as TGTGCCAGCAGCCCTCAAAGGCTAGCGGGGGGCACAGATACGCAGTATTTT. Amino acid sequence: CASSPQRLAGGTDTQYF.

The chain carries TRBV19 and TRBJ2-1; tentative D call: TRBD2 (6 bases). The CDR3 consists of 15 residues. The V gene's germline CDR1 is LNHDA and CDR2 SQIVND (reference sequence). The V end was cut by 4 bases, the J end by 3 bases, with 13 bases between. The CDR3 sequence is CASSSPRGYYNEQFF. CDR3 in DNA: TGTGCCAGTAGTAGCCCCCGGGGGTACTACAATGAGCAGTTCTTC.

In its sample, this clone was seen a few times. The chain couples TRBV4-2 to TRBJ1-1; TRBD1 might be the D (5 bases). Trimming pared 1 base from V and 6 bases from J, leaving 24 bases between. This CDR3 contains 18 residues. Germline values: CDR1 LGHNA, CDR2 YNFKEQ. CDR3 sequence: CASSQGIIGTGGRAEAFF. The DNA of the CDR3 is TGTGCCAGCAGCCAAGGAATTATTGGGACCGGGGGACGCGCTGAAGCTTTCTTT.

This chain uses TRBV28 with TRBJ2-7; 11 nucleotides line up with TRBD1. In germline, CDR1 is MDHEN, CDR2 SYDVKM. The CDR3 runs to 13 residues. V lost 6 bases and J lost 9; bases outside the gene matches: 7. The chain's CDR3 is CASSTDRGQGQYF. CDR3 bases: TGTGCCAGCAGCACGGACAGGGGGCAAGGGCAGTACTTC.

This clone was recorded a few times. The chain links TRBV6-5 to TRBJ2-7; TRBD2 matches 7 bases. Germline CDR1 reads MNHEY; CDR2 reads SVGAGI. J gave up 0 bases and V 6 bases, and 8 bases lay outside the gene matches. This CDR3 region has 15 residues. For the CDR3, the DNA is TGTGCCAGCAGCCGGGGGGACCGGAGCTCCTACGAGCAGTACTTC. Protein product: CASSRGDRSSYEQYF.

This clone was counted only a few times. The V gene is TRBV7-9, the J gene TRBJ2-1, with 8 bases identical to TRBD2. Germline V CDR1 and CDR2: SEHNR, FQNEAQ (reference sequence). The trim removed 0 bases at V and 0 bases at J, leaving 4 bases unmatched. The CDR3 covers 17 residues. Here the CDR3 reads CASSLATSGSSYNEQFF. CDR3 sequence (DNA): TGTGCCAGCAGCTTAGCGACAAGCGGGAGCTCCTACAATGAGCAGTTCTTC.

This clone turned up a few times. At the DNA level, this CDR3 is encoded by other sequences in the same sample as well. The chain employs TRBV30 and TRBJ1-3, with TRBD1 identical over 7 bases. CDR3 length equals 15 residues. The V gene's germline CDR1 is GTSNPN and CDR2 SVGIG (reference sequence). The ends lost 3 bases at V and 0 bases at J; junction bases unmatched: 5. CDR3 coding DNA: TGTGCCTGGAGCAGACAGGGAGGCTCTGGAAACACCATATATTTT. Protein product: CAWSRQGGSGNTIYF. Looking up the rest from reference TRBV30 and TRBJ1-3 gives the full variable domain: SQTIHQWPATLVQPVGSPLSLECTVEGTSNPNLYWYRQAAGRGLQLLFYSVGIGQISSEVPQNLSASRPQDRQFILSSKKLLLSDSGFYLCAWSRQGGSGNTIYFGEGSWLTVV.

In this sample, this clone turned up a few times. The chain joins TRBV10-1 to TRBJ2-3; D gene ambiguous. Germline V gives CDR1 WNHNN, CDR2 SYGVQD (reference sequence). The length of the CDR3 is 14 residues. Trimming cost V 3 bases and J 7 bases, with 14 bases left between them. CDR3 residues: CASSETAARNTQYF. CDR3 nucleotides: TGCGCCAGCAGTGAAACGGCGGCAAGGAATACGCAGTATTTT.